The entry below describes one TCR beta chain. This sample is part of a study of technical replicates of blood from a few donors. Generated by immunoSEQ multiplex PCR, the TCRdb table keeps only in-frame clones and is missing some. The table has 65,000 to 85,000 clones, about 98% seen once. The length of the CDR3 is 14 residues. CDR1 and CDR2 from the germline V gene are SGHRS and YFSETQ. With 1 base clipped from V and 7 bases from J, the junction kept 7 bases outside the gene matches. This TCR was recovered from a human donor in good health. This chain links TRBV5-1 with TRBJ2-5; 7 bases are shared with TRBD1. Sample: T cells isolated from PBMCs. The DNA for the CDR3 is TGCGCCAGCAGCTTGCCGGGACAGCGTGGGACCCAGTACTTC. Translation: CASSLPGQRGTQYF.